A selection of T cell receptor beta chains follows, all from one sample in a study of cytomegalovirus exposure and HLA in healthy donors. Method: immunoSEQ multiplex PCR; TCRdb's copy keeps in-frame clones and lacks some. The sample has about 140,000 clones; approximately 76% are singletons. The sequenced sample consisted of PBMCs. The receptors come from a man aged 35-49 years in good health and CMV-seronegative. Both conserved end residues are part of each CDR3. The D gene is left open where the match is weak. A row's size may be missing; if present it is once, few, many or a size class.

J,V,D,size,DNA,CDR3
TRBJ2-1,TRBV7-8,.,few,TGTGCCAGCAGCTTAGGTTTCCTCTACAATGAGCAGTTCTTC,CASSLGFLYNEQFF
TRBJ2-3,TRBV11-3,.,.,TGTGCCAGCAGCTTAGGGCTAGGGCGGGGTGGAGATACGCAGTATTTT,CASSLGLGRGGDTQYF
TRBJ2-7,TRBV5-1,TRBD1,few,TGCGCCAGCCAAGGACAGGGGCCCTACGAGCAGTACTTC,CASQGQGPYEQYF
TRBJ2-7,TRBV19,TRBD1,.,TGTGCCAGTAGTGCCGGGACAGGCGCCTACGAGCAGTACTTC,CASSAGTGAYEQYF
TRBJ1-1,TRBV6-1,TRBD1,.,TGTGCCAGCAGGCTTGGAGGGGGCAACACTGAAGCTTTCTTT,CASRLGGGNTEAFF
TRBJ2-7,TRBV12-5,.,.,TGTGCTAGTGGTGTGGACAGCTCCTACGAGCAGTACTTC,CASGVDSSYEQYF
TRBJ2-2,TRBV10-3,.,.,TGTGCCATCAGCGGAGGGTCGGGCAGGGCGAACACCGGGGAGCTGTTTTTT,CAISGGSGRANTGELFF
TRBJ2-6,TRBV11-2,.,once,TGTGCCAGCAGCTTACTAGCCGGGGCCAACGTCCTGACTTTC,CASSLLAGANVLTF
TRBJ2-5,TRBV13,TRBD1,.,TGTGCCAGCAGTTTACTCGGACAGGGGGAGACCCAGTACTTC,CASSLLGQGETQYF
TRBJ1-1,TRBV28,.,.,TGTGCCAGCAGTTTTCGGACTGAAGCTTTCTTT,CASSFRTEAFF
TRBJ2-7,TRBV5-4,TRBD1,.,TGTGCCAGCAGCTTGAGGACAGGGGGCGATTACGAGCAGTACTTC,CASSLRTGGDYEQYF
TRBJ2-4,TRBV7-6,TRBD2,once,TGTGCCAGCAGCTTTCCGACTAGCGGGGAGGGGATAGCCAAAAACATTCAGTACTTC,CASSFPTSGEGIAKNIQYF
TRBJ2-5,TRBV7-2,TRBD1,.,TGTGCCAGCAGCTTACGGAGGAGGGGACAGGGCCAAGAGACCCAGTACTTC,CASSLRRRGQGQETQYF
TRBJ2-3,TRBV7-2,TRBD2,.,TGTGCCAGCAGCCGTCCCGGGACTAGCGGGGCTGATACGCAGTATTTT,CASSRPGTSGADTQYF
TRBJ2-7,TRBV28,TRBD1,few,TGTGCCAGCAGTTTTTTTCTGGGACAGCTAACCTACGAGCAGTACTTC,CASSFFLGQLTYEQYF
TRBJ2-3,TRBV2,TRBD1,.,TGTGCCAGCAGTGGGGACAGTACGCAGTATTTT,CASSGDSTQYF
TRBJ1-2,TRBV5-1,TRBD1,.,TGCGCCAGCAGCTCCACAGGGGGCGTCGCCTATGGCTACACCTTC,CASSSTGGVAYGYTF
TRBJ2-5,TRBV14,.,.,TGTGCCAGCAGCCAAGAAAGGCTAGCGTTGTATGAGACCCAGTACTTC,CASSQERLALYETQYF
TRBJ2-1,TRBV18,.,.,TGTGCCAGCTCACTTAGTACGGGGTCCGACAATGAGCAGTTCTTC,CASSLSTGSDNEQFF
TRBJ1-2,TRBV14,TRBD1,once,TGTGCCAGCAGCCAAGAGAGGACAGGGGGCAGTGGCTACACCTTC,CASSQERTGGSGYTF